The 11 T cell receptor beta chains listed next were all sequenced from one sample in a study of Ad26.COV2.S vaccination and SARS-CoV-2 variants (dated by TCRdb to the early 2020s). Preparation of the library involved the immunoSEQ multiplex PCR assay. TCRdb holds this immuneACCESS table with in-frame rearrangements only. Some clones are missing; in checked studies, unresolved V genes explain under half, and the rest has no known cause. Within this sample are hundreds of thousands of clones, with 75% to 95% of them counted one time only. The leading ten clones occupy 9% to 15% of the sample. The sample's treatment or condition label, decoded: around 19 received Ad26.COV2.S at low or high dose, single or two shots; 5 received placebo; per-sample allocation not given. For vaccine and placebo recipients, the sequenced repertoires came from samples collected on day 63 after the first injection. The sequences come from peripheral blood, collected in a trial of Ad26.COV2.S vaccine versus placebo. These receptors came from a person aged 18-65 years who received the Ad26.COV2.S COVID-19 vaccine or a placebo.

This clone has more than one count but fewer than ten. The V call is TRBV13, the J call TRBJ1-6, with TRBD1 matching 9 bases. CDR1 and CDR2 from the germline V gene are PRHDT and FYEKMQ (reference sequence). There are 15 residues in the CDR3. Losses at the gene ends were 0 bases for V and 9 bases for J; bases not matched to a gene: 3. In DNA form, the CDR3 reads TGTGCCAGCAGCTTAGGGGGGACAGGGAGTTCACCCCTCCACTTT. Encoded protein: CASSLGGTGSSPLHF.

This sequence joins TRBV3-1 (or the pseudogene TRBV3-2) and TRBJ1-2; 8 positions match TRBD1. The germline V gene encodes CDR1 LGHDT and CDR2 YNNKEL (reference sequence). V lost 6 bases, J lost 4 bases, and 10 bases stayed unmatched. The CDR3 totals 15 residues. For the CDR3, the DNA is TGTGCCAGCAGTCCTTCGGGACAGGAATCCTATGGCTACACCTTC. Translated, it gives CASSPSGQESYGYTF.

The chain combines TRBV10-3 with TRBJ2-4; either TRBD1 or TRBD2 may supply D (5 bases each). This CDR3 region has 15 residues. CDR1 is ENHRY and CDR2 is SYGVKD in the germline V gene. V was pared by 4 bases and J by 5 bases, with 15 bases between. The chain's CDR3 is CAISGGALPENIQYF. In nucleotides, the CDR3 is TGTGCCATCAGTGGAGGGGCCTTGCCTGAAAACATTCAGTACTTC.

V usage is TRBV25-1 and J usage is TRBJ2-1; 8 nucleotides line up with TRBD1. Germline-derived CDR1 and CDR2 are MGHDK and SYGVNS. This CDR3 is built from 15 residues. V shed 7 bases and J 3 bases; nucleotides not matched to a gene: 8. CDR3 DNA sequence: TGTGCCAGCACCCACCGGGACAGGCTCTACAATGAGCAGTTCTTC. It translates to CASTHRDRLYNEQFF.

Concerning this clone: Other nucleotide sequences in the sample specify the same CDR3. V is TRBV27 and J is TRBJ2-7; D is unresolved. V was clipped by 4 bases and J by 1 base, with 11 bases between them. CDR3 length equals 14 residues. Germline V lookup: CDR1 MNHEY, CDR2 SMNVEV (reference sequence). The CDR3 region is CASSSSFWSYEQYF. The CDR3 DNA follows: TGTGCCAGCAGTTCCTCCTTCTGGTCCTACGAGCAGTACTTC.

This rearrangement joins TRBV29-1 to TRBJ2-1; the match to TRBD2 covers 9 bases. The germline CDR1 and CDR2 sequences are SQVTM and ANQGSEA. The CDR3 covers 15 residues. V was clipped by 4 bases and J by 0 bases; unmatched bases: 4. CDR3 DNA: TGCAGCGTTGCGACTAGCGGCAGCTCCTACAATGAGCAGTTCTTC. This sequence encodes CSVATSGSSYNEQFF.

The chain uses TRBV28 and TRBJ2-7; TRBD1 matches at 9 bases. The CDR3 contains 19 residues. V was pared by 5 bases and J by 2 bases, with 19 bases of the junction left unmatched. Germline loops: CDR1 MDHEN, CDR2 SYDVKM. The CDR3 protein is CASSPPWRGRDREAYEQYF. In DNA form, the CDR3 reads TGTGCCAGCAGTCCACCTTGGAGGGGCCGGGACAGGGAAGCCTACGAGCAGTACTTC.

The chain combines TRBV6-5 with TRBJ1-1, with D maybe TRBD1 (6 bases). V lost 7 bases to trimming and J lost 5 bases, with 17 bases between them. CDR1 is MNHEY, CDR2 SVGAGI, per germline. This CDR3 region has 14 residues. The CDR3, as DNA: TGTGCCAGCACGGGGCGACAGGCGGGGACTGAAGCTTTCTTT. It specifies CASTGRQAGTEAFF.

V usage is TRBV7-3 and J usage is TRBJ1-1; D call uncertain. Germline CDR1 and CDR2: SGHTA and FQGTGA. The length of the CDR3 is 13 residues. V lost 5 bases and J 8 bases, leaving 15 bases between the germline ends. The CDR3 DNA is TGTGCCAGCAGCCCTAATTGGGCAGGCGAAGCTTTCTTT. Residues: CASSPNWAGEAFF.

The chain carries TRBV24-1 and TRBJ2-2; TRBD1 might be the D (6 bases). CDR3 length: 15 residues. Deletions cut 6 bases from V and 5 bases from J, with 15 bases between. Germline CDR1 is KGHDR and CDR2 is SFDVKD. The CDR3 DNA sequence: TGTGCCACCAGTCCGGACAGTCGCTTAACCGGGGAGCTGTTTTTT. It yields the protein CATSPDSRLTGELFF.

The chain is built from TRBV7-3 and TRBJ2-1; 14 nucleotides match TRBD2. The germline gives CDR1 SGHTA, CDR2 FQGTGA. Germline trimming cut 3 bases from V and 11 bases from J; bases unmatched to any gene: 12. The CDR3 extends over 17 amino acids. CDR3 residues: CASSFYGTSGSPGQQFF. The CDR3 nucleotides read TGTGCCAGCAGCTTCTACGGGACTAGCGGGAGCCCAGGGCAGCAGTTCTTC. Together with reference TRBV7-3 and TRBJ2-1, the CDR3 gives the full variable domain: GAGVSQTPSNKVTEKGKYVELRCDPISGHTALYWYRQSLGQGPEFLIYFQGTGAADDSGLPNDRFFAVRPEGSVSTLKIQRTERGDSAVYLCASSFYGTSGSPGQQFFGPGTRLTVL.